This TCR beta chain was sequenced during a study of T cells in Graves' hyperthyroidism and ophthalmopathy. RNA transcripts provided the source from which TCR beta CDR3 regions were amplified. The HTBI primer set served for first-round RT-PCR of the TCR CDR3. TCRdb passed the multiplex PCR reads through MiXCR, listing each CDR3 protein once. The sample contains a few hundred thousand distinct CDR3 sequences, roughly 50% of which appear only once. This CDR3 comprises 16 residues. Germline V gene lookup returns CDR1 SGHDT and CDR2 YYEEEE. V was cut by 2 bases and J by 0 bases, with 12 bases left in between.

Sequenced material: peripheral blood or thyroid tissue (not recorded which). The rearrangement joins TRBV5-6 to TRBJ1-3; D is undetermined. The TCR sequence derives from a woman aged 18-29 years with Graves' hyperthyroidism. CDR3 DNA sequence: TGTGCCAGCAGCTTTTTTTTGTGGGACTCTGGAAACACCATATATTTT. Translation gives CASSFFLWDSGNTIYF.